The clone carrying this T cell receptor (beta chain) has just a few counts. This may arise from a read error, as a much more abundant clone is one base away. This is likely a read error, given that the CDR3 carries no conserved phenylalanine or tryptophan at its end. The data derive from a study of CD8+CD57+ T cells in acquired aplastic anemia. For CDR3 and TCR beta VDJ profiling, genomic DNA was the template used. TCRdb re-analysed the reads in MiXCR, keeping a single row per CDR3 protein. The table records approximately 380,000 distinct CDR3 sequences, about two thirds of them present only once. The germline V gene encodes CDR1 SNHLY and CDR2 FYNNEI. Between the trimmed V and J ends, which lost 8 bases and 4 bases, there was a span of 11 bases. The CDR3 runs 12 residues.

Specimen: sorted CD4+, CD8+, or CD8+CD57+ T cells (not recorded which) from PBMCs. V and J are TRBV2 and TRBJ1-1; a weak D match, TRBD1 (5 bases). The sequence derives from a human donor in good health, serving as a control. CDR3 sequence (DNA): TGTGCCAGCGGGGGGGGGAGCACTGAAGCTTTCTCT. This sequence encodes CASGGGSTEAFS.